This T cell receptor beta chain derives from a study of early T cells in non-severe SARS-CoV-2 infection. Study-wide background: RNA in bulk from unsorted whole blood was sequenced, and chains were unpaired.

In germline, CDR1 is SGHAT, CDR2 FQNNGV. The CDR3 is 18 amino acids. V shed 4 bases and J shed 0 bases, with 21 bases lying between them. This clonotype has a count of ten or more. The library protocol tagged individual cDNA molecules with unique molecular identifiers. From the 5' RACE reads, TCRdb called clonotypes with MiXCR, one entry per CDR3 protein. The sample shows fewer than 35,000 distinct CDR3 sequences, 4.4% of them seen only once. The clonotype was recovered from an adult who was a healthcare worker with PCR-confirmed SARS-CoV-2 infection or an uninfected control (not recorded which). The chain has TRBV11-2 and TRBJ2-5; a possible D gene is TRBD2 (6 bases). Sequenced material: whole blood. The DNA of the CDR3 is TGTGCCAGCAGCTCCTCTCTACGGGAGAATTGGTACCAAGAGACCCAGTACTTC. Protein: CASSSSLRENWYQETQYF.